What follows are 31 T cell receptor beta chains derived from one specimen sequenced in a study of T cells in Graves' hyperthyroidism and ophthalmopathy. RNA transcripts provided the source from which TCR beta CDR3 regions were amplified. The HTBI set primed first-round TCR CDR3 RT-PCR. Using its own MiXCR run on the multiplex PCR reads, TCRdb lists one record per CDR3 protein. The data show around 250,000 distinct CDR3 sequences, about 14% seen once. Sequencing was carried out using blood. The receptors derive from a woman between 40 and 55 years old with Graves' hyperthyroidism that later progressed to Graves' ophthalmopathy.

The chain employs TRBV6-2 or TRBV6-3 and TRBJ2-1; TRBD2 aligns across 12 bases. Germline assignment: CDR1 MNHEY and CDR2 SVGEGT. The CDR3 runs to 20 residues. Unmatched junction bases numbered 18, after V lost 5 bases and J lost 4 bases. The CDR3 nucleotides are TGTGCCAGCAGTGTCGTACTAGCGGGAGGCCGAGATTCTTTGTACAATGAGCAGTTCTTC. This gives the protein CASSVVLAGGRDSLYNEQFF.

This clonotype was recorded many times. The chain combines TRBV9 with TRBJ1-2, with 11 bases aligning to TRBD1. This CDR3 has 16 amino acids. The V segment lost 0 bases and the J segment 3 bases; nucleotides outside the gene matches: 4. Per germline, CDR1 SGDLS and CDR2 YYNGEE. The CDR3 DNA reads as TGTGCCAGCAGCGTAGGAAGGGACAGGGGGGACTATGGCTACACCTTC. Residues: CASSVGRDRGDYGYTF.

The V call is TRBV10-3, the J call TRBJ2-1, with D tentatively TRBD1 (6 bases). Germline V gene lookup returns CDR1 ENHRY and CDR2 SYGVKD. The V end lost 7 bases, the J end lost 1 base, and 23 bases lay between the germline ends. CDR3 length equals 18 residues. CDR3 protein: CAIKGDLRQGGSYNEQFF. CDR3 coding DNA: TGTGCCATCAAGGGAGACTTGCGACAAGGGGGTTCCTACAATGAGCAGTTCTTC.

This clonotype turned up a few times. The chain employs TRBV19 and TRBJ2-7, with D possibly being TRBD2 (6 bases). The CDR3 consists of 15 residues. Germline V gene data show CDR1 as LNHDA and CDR2 as SQIVND (reference sequence). Trimming stripped 3 bases from V and 6 bases from J, with 18 bases between. For the CDR3, the DNA is TGTGCCAGTAGTATTCTTTGGCGTCCGGGGGTCGAGCAGTACTTC. It encodes CASSILWRPGVEQYF.

This chain connects TRBV5-1 to TRBJ2-5, with 9 bases lining up with TRBD1. The CDR3 sequence is 17 residues long. The ends lost 1 base at V and 0 bases at J; junction bases unmatched: 7. CDR1 and CDR2 from the germline V gene are SGHRS and YFSETQ. The CDR3 spells CASSLTTGQGHQETQYF. CDR3 coding DNA: TGCGCCAGCAGCTTGACAACGGGACAGGGACACCAAGAGACCCAGTACTTC.

J is TRBJ2-3 and V is TRBV5-4, with D unclear. The V and J ends lost 1 base and 0 bases respectively, with 9 bases between them. This CDR3 is 15 amino acids long. CDR1 and CDR2 from the germline V gene are SGHNT and YYREEE (reference sequence). The CDR3 loop reads CASSLFHPSTDTQYF. The DNA of the CDR3 is TGTGCCAGCAGCTTGTTCCATCCTAGCACAGATACGCAGTATTTT.

V usage is TRBV6-4 and J usage is TRBJ2-1; 7 bases are a match to TRBD2. Germline loops: CDR1 MRHNA, CDR2 SNTAGT. This CDR3 has 14 amino acids. V lost 2 bases, J lost 7 bases, and 5 bases stayed unmatched. The CDR3: CASSDAGEGNEQFF. DNA for the CDR3: TGTGCCAGCAGTGACGCGGGAGAGGGGAATGAGCAGTTCTTC.

Concerning this clonotype: This may arise from a read error, as a much more abundant clone is one base away. The V call is TRBV4-1, the J call TRBJ2-7; D unresolved. This CDR3 contains 17 residues. Per the germline V gene, CDR1 is MGHRA and CDR2 is YSYEKL. V was clipped by 3 bases and J by 4 bases, with 22 bases between them. This chain's CDR3 is CASSHDRTDPFGYEQYF. CDR3 DNA sequence: TGCGCCAGCAGCCACGATCGGACCGATCCCTTCGGTTACGAGCAGTACTTC.

This clonotype was observed at least ten times. CDR3 in amino acids: CASSLRATEAFF. The CDR3 bases are TGTGCCAGCAGCCTCCGCGCCACTGAAGCTTTCTTT. The chain employs TRBV3-1 and TRBJ1-1; D ambiguous. V dropped 4 bases and J dropped 4 bases, with 7 bases sitting between them. The germline V gene has CDR1 LGHDT and CDR2 YNNKEL (reference sequence). This CDR3 spans 12 amino acids.

This clonotype was recorded at least ten times. The chain joins TRBV27 to TRBJ1-2; D uncertain. Germline CDR1 is MNHEY and CDR2 is SMNVEV (reference sequence). Deletions cut 8 bases from V and 4 bases from J, with 14 bases between. There are 13 residues in the CDR3. The CDR3 nucleotides read TGTGCCAGCGGGTCCAAAGAGGTCTATGGCTACACCTTC. It yields the protein CASGSKEVYGYTF.

This clonotype came up many times. V gene TRBV29-1 combines with J gene TRBJ2-7, with D tentatively TRBD1 (6 bases). The CDR3 contains 16 residues. Germline V gene data show CDR1 as SQVTM and CDR2 as ANQGSEA. V was trimmed by 7 bases and J by 3 bases, leaving 25 bases between them. CDR3 in DNA: TGCAGCGCCCGAGGCGCAGCCCCCGAAGGGGGCTACGAGCAGTACTTC. Protein: CSARGAAPEGGYEQYF.

This clonotype occurred many times. V is TRBV12-3 or TRBV12-4 and J is TRBJ2-3, with TRBD2 matching over 8 bases. CDR3 length: 15 residues. V lost 6 bases, J lost 0 bases, and 5 bases stayed unmatched. The CDR3 DNA follows: TGTGCCAGCAGACTGACTAGCGTTAGCACAGATACGCAGTATTTT. Translated: CASRLTSVSTDTQYF.

This sequence joins TRBV25-1 and TRBJ2-5; D is ambiguous. V lost 6 bases, J lost 4 bases, and 6 bases lay in between. The CDR3 sequence is 11 residues long. Germline V gene sequence: CDR1 MGHDK, CDR2 SYGVNS. DNA for the CDR3: TGTGCCAGCAGGAATAGAGAGACCCAGTACTTC. Translating it yields CASRNRETQYF.

In the case of this clonotype: A much larger clone lies one base from this, so it may be a read error. The chain carries TRBV28 and TRBJ2-1; tentative D call: TRBD1 (7 bases). The germline V and J ends were trimmed by 5 bases and 13 bases, with 21 bases remaining between them. The V gene's germline CDR1 is MDHEN and CDR2 SYDVKM. The CDR3 sequence is 14 residues long. The CDR3 coding sequence is TGTGCCAGCAGTCCAGGGGGACTCCAGGAGACCCAGTTCTTC. Its protein is CASSPGGLQETQFF.

This clonotype was seen repeatedly, ten times or more. V gene TRBV5-1 combines with J gene TRBJ2-7, with 10 bases fitting TRBD1. There are 15 residues in the CDR3. From germline, CDR1 is SGHRS and CDR2 YFSETQ. The V gene end was trimmed by 2 bases and the J gene end by 6 bases; junction bases not matched to a gene: 8. The CDR3 DNA is TGCGCCAGCAGCTTAGAACCGGGACAGGGGACCGAGCAGTACTTC. As protein: CASSLEPGQGTEQYF.

This clonotype was picked up many times. This chain uses TRBV3-1 with TRBJ2-5; tentatively, D is TRBD2 (6 bases). The CDR3 totals 13 residues. CDR1 and CDR2 (germline): LGHDT, YNNKEL (reference sequence). With 4 bases removed from V and 4 bases from J, the gap between germline ends came to 10 bases. CDR3 amino acids: CASSRGELETQYF. The CDR3 DNA follows: TGTGCCAGCAGCCGGGGGGAGCTAGAGACCCAGTACTTC.

This chain joins TRBV2 and TRBJ2-5, with TRBD1 as a possible D gene (7 bases). The CDR3 has 14 residues. The ends were cut back, 3 bases at V and 7 bases at J, with 15 bases in the middle. Per germline, CDR1 SNHLY and CDR2 FYNNEI. The CDR3 reads CASSDGGGRVTQYF. The CDR3 DNA is TGTGCCAGCAGTGATGGAGGGGGCCGGGTGACCCAGTACTTC.

Only one count was recorded for this clonotype. This clone may be a read error of a much larger clone one base away. CDR3 bases: TGCGCCAGCAGGGGGACTAGCGGTGAGCAGTACTTC. It codes for CASRGTSGEQYF. The chain joins TRBV4-1 to TRBJ2-7; 11 positions agree with TRBD2. Germline values: CDR1 MGHRA, CDR2 YSYEKL. V shed 6 bases, J shed 7 bases, and the junction held 2 bases outside the gene matches. The CDR3 length is 12 residues.

This clonotype appeared many times. This chain links TRBV10-3 with TRBJ2-2, with 8 bases lining up with TRBD1. CDR1 ENHRY and CDR2 SYGVKD come from the germline V gene. This CDR3 comprises 15 residues. Trimming cost V 8 bases and J 0 bases; bases outside gene matches: 5. This CDR3 is CAIGRQGPNTGELFF. The CDR3 DNA reads TGTGCCATCGGAAGACAGGGGCCGAACACCGGGGAGCTGTTTTTT.

This clonotype has at least ten counts. This chain joins TRBV27 and TRBJ2-7; D remains ambiguous. Germline CDR1 MNHEY, CDR2 SMNVEV (reference sequence). The germline V and J ends were trimmed by 0 bases and 5 bases, with 11 bases remaining between them. The CDR3 is made up of 14 amino acids. This CDR3 reads CASSLSVRVHEQYF. CDR3 DNA: TGTGCCAGCAGTTTATCGGTCAGAGTCCACGAGCAGTACTTC.

The table lists this clonotype with many counts. This chain uses TRBV29-1 with TRBJ2-1, with TRBD1 identical over 8 bases. The CDR3 spans 14 residues. V trimming: 5 bases; J trimming: 8 bases; junction bases outside the gene matches: 11. Germline V gene data show CDR1 as SQVTM and CDR2 as ANQGSEA. The CDR3 reads CSVPVGQGSDEQFF. The CDR3 DNA reads as TGCAGCGTTCCCGTAGGACAGGGCTCGGATGAGCAGTTCTTC.

CDR3 sequence: CSVPPRQGFSYNEQFF. CDR3 coding DNA: TGCAGCGTTCCTCCGCGACAGGGCTTCTCCTACAATGAGCAGTTCTTC. The chain joins TRBV29-1 to TRBJ2-1; 7 bases align to TRBD1. This CDR3 has 16 amino acids. Germline V gives CDR1 SQVTM, CDR2 ANQGSEA. V lost 5 bases, J lost 0 bases, and 10 bases stayed unmatched.

The V gene is TRBV2, the J gene TRBJ2-1, with a possible D match to TRBD2 (6 bases). The CDR3 has 14 amino acids. Trimming took 6 bases from V and 5 from J, leaving 14 bases between them. CDR1 and CDR2 (germline): SNHLY, FYNNEI. The CDR3 reads CASRWRGGDNEQFF. The CDR3 bases are TGTGCCAGCAGGTGGCGGGGCGGGGACAATGAGCAGTTCTTC.

Comment on this clonotype: An end of the junction does not agree with germline; a read error may underlie this. V and J are TRBV6-5 and TRBJ2-5; perhaps TRBD2 as D (6 bases). Germline V lookup: CDR1 MNHEY, CDR2 SVGAGI. The CDR3 extends over 17 amino acids. CDR3 amino acids: CSSSYYGGTGTRATQYF. CDR3 DNA sequence: TGCTCCAGCAGTTACTACGGAGGGACCGGGACTCGAGCGACCCAGTACTTC.

This clonotype was counted between two and nine times. V and J are TRBV28 and TRBJ2-1; possible D gene TRBD1, 6 bases. The CDR3 is 14 residues long. Trimming removed 5 bases from V and 4 bases from J, with 12 bases in between. CDR1 is MDHEN and CDR2 is SYDVKM in the germline V gene. CDR3 sequence: CASSPGQKYNEQFF. The CDR3 DNA reads TGTGCCAGCAGTCCTGGACAGAAATACAATGAGCAGTTCTTC.

In its sample, this clonotype was seen a few times. The chain employs TRBV27 and TRBJ2-7; D is unclear. Germline V gene sequence: CDR1 MNHEY, CDR2 SMNVEV (reference sequence). This CDR3 region has 13 residues. The germline V and J ends were trimmed by 7 bases and 2 bases, with 12 bases remaining between them. The CDR3 region has the DNA TGTGCCAGCACCCGACTTGTGACCTACGAGCAGTACTTC. It specifies CASTRLVTYEQYF.

This clonotype was detected ten times or more. The chain employs TRBV7-3 and TRBJ2-2; the D is unclear. The CDR3 runs 16 residues. Germline V CDR1 and CDR2: SGHTA, FQGTGA. The V and J ends lost 1 base and 0 bases respectively, with 9 bases between them. CDR3 region: CASSLNSRANTGELFF. The CDR3 DNA follows: TGTGCCAGCAGCTTAAACAGCAGAGCGAACACCGGGGAGCTGTTTTTT.

The chain links TRBV27 to TRBJ1-2; 8 positions agree with TRBD1. CDR3 length equals 12 residues. Trimming at V came to 7 bases and at J to 8 bases, leaving 6 bases not matched to a gene. Germline CDR1 reads MNHEY; CDR2 reads SMNVEV (reference sequence). The CDR3 DNA follows: TGTGCCAGCAAAGAGACAGGGGTCGGCTACACCTTC. Its protein product is CASKETGVGYTF.

This chain links TRBV6-5 with TRBJ2-5, with 9 bases matching TRBD2. The CDR3 totals 15 residues. Germline assignment: CDR1 MNHEY and CDR2 SVGAGI. After removal of 2 bases from V and 5 bases from J, the junction contained 6 bases not matched to a gene. In DNA, the CDR3 is TGTGCCAGCAGTTACGGGCGGGAGGGCTGGGAGACCCAGTACTTC. Translation: CASSYGREGWETQYF.

This clonotype occurred a few times. V usage is TRBV7-2 and J usage is TRBJ2-5; D gene ambiguous. Germline V gene sequence: CDR1 SGHTA, CDR2 FQGNSA. The V gene lost 5 bases and the J gene lost 1 base, with 11 bases spanning the gap. This CDR3 is built from 14 residues. As DNA, the CDR3 is TGTGCCAGCAGCCCGCGAACTTTCCAAGAGACCCAGTACTTC. Protein product: CASSPRTFQETQYF.

This sequence joins TRBV27 and TRBJ2-7, with D unclear. Germline loops: CDR1 MNHEY, CDR2 SMNVEV (reference sequence). The CDR3 length is 14 residues. V shed 5 bases and J shed 4 bases, with 15 bases lying between them. CDR3 DNA: TGTGCCAGCAGTCCCTATGGTTTAGAATACGAGCAGTACTTC. Translation: CASSPYGLEYEQYF.